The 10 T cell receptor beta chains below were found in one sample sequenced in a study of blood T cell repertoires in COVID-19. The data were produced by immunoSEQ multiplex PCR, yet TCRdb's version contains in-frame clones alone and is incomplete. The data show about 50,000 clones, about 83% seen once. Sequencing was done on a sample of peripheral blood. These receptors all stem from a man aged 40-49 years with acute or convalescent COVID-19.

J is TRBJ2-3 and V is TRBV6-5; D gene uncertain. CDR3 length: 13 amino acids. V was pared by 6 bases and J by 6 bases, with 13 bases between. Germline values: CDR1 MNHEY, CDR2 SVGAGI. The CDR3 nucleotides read TGTGCCAGCAGAGACACTGGTCGGGATACGCAGTATTTT. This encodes CASRDTGRDTQYF.

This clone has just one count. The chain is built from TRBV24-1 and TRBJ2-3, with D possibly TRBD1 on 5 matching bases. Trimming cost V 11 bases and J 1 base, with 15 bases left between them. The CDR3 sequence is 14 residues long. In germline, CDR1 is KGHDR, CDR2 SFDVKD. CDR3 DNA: TGTGCCAGCTCCCCAGGGTGGGGCACAGATACGCAGTATTTT. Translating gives CASSPGWGTDTQYF.

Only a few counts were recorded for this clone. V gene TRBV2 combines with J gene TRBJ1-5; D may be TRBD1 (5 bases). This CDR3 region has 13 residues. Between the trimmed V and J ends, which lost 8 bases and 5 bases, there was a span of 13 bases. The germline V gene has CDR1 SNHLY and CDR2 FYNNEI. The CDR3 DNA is TGTGCCAGCCGGAGCACGGGGGATCAGCCCCAGCATTTT. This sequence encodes CASRSTGDQPQHF.

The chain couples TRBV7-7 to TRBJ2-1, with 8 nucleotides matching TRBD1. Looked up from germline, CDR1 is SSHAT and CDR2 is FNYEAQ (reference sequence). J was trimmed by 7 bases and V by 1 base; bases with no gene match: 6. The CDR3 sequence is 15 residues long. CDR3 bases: TGTGCCAGCAGCTTAGGGACAGGGAAATCTAATGAGCAGTTCTTC. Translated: CASSLGTGKSNEQFF.

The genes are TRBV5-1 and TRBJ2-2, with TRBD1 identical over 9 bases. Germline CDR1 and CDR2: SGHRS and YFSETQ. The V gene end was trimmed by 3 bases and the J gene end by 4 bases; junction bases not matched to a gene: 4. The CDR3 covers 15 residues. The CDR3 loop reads CASSSGTGSTGELFF. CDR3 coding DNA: TGCGCCAGCAGCTCCGGGACAGGGAGCACCGGGGAGCTGTTTTTT.

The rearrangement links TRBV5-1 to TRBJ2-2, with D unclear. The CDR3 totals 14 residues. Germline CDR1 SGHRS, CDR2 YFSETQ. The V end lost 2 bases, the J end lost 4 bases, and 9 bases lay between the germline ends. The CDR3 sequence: CASSLYLGTGELFF. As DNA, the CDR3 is TGCGCCAGCAGCTTATATCTCGGCACCGGGGAGCTGTTTTTT.

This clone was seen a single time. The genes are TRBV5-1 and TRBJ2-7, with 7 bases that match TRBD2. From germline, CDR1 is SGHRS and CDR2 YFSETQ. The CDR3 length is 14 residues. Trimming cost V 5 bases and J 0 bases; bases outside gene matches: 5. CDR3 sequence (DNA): TGCGCCAGCAGGGGGGGGAGCGGCTCCTACGAGCAGTACTTC. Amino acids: CASRGGSGSYEQYF.

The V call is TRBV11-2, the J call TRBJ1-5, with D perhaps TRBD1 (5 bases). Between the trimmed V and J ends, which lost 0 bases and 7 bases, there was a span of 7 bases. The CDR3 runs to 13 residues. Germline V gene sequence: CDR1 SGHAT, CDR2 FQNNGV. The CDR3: CASSLERGQPQHF. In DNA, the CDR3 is TGTGCCAGCAGCTTAGAAAGGGGACAGCCCCAGCATTTT.

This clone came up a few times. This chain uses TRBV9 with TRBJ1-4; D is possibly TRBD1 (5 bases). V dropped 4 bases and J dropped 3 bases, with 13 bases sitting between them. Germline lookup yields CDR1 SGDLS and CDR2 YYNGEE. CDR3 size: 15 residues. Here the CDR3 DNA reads TGTGCCAGCAGCCCAGGGCGAGACCCTAATGAAAAACTGTTTTTT. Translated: CASSPGRDPNEKLFF.

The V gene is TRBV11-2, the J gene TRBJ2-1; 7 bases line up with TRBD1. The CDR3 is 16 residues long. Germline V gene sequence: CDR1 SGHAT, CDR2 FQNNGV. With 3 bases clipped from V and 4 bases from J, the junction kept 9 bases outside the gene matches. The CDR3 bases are TGTGCCAGCAGCTTGACAGGGCAGGTGTCTTACAATGAGCAGTTCTTC. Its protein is CASSLTGQVSYNEQFF.